The 3 T cell receptor beta chains given below trace back to one sample, sequenced in a study of cytomegalovirus exposure and HLA in healthy donors. 13 Jbeta primers and 60 Vbeta primers were used for the PCR. Here immunoSEQ multiplex PCR was the method, and the copy in TCRdb shows in-frame clones only, minus some. Altogether fewer than 120,000 clones are present, 76% being singletons, with the ten largest covering 10% to 15%. Sequenced sample: PBMCs. All receptors derive from a man younger than 40 in good health and CMV-seropositive.

This clone was seen only a few times. The chain recombines TRBV25-1 with TRBJ2-1; possible D gene TRBD1, 6 bases. This CDR3 contains 14 residues. The germline V gene has CDR1 MGHDK and CDR2 SYGVNS. Between the trimmed V and J ends, which lost 4 bases and 4 bases, there was a span of 11 bases. CDR3 DNA sequence: TGTGCCAGCAGTGCCATCGGACAGTACAATGAGCAGTTCTTC. The encoded protein is CASSAIGQYNEQFF.

The rearrangement joins TRBV9 to TRBJ2-1; 9 positions match TRBD2. Trimming took 3 bases from V and 4 from J; bases not matched to a gene: 14. The germline V gene encodes CDR1 SGDLS and CDR2 YYNGEE. The length of the CDR3 is 18 residues. The CDR3 DNA is TGTGCCAGCAGCGGAAGTTTTGGGACTAGCCCATTATACAATGAGCAGTTCTTC. Protein product: CASSGSFGTSPLYNEQFF.

This clone has a single count. A read error may produce the germline difference seen at one junction end. This chain connects TRBV7-7 to TRBJ1-4; TRBD1 is a possible D gene (6 bases). The length of the CDR3 is 13 residues. Germline V gene lookup returns CDR1 SSHAT and CDR2 FNYEAQ (reference sequence). DNA for the CDR3: TGTGCTAGCAGCCAGGACAGAGGAGAAAAACTGTTTTTT. It is translated as CASSQDRGEKLFF.